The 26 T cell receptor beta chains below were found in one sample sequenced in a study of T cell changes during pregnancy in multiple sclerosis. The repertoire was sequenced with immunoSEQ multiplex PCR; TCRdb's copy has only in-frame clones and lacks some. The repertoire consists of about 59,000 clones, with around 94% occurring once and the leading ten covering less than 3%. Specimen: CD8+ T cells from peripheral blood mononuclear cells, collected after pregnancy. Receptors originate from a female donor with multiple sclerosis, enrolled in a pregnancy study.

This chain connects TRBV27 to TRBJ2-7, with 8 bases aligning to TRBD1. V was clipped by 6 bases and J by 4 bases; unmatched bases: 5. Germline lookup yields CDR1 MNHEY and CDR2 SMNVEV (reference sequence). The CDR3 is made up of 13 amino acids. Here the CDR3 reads CASSLDRGYEQYF. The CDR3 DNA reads TGTGCCAGCAGCTTAGACAGGGGTTACGAGCAGTACTTC.

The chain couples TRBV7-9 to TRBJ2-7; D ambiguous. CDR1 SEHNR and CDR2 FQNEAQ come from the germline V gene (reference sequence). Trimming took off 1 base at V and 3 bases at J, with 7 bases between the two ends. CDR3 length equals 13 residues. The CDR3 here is CASSLENNYEQYF. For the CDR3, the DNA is TGTGCCAGCAGCTTAGAGAACAACTACGAGCAGTACTTC.

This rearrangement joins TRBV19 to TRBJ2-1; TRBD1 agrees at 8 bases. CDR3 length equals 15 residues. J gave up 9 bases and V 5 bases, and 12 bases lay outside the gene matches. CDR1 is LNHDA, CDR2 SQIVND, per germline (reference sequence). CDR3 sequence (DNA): TGTGCCAGTAGTTCTTCCGGGACAGGTCGGCGTGAGCAGTTCTTC. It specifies CASSSSGTGRREQFF.

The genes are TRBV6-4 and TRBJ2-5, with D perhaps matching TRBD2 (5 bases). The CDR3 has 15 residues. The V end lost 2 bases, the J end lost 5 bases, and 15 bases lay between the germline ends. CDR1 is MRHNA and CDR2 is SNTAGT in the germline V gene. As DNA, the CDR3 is TGTGCCAGCAGTGACCGGCTAGAGGGATGGGAGACCCAGTACTTC. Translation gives CASSDRLEGWETQYF.

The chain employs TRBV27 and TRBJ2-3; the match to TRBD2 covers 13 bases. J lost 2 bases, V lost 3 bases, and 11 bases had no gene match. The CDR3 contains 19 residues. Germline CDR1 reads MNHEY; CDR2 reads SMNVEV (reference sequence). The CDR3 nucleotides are TGTGCCAGCAGTTTTCGGGGACTAGCGGGATCAGGGCCCACAGATACGCAGTATTTT. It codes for CASSFRGLAGSGPTDTQYF.

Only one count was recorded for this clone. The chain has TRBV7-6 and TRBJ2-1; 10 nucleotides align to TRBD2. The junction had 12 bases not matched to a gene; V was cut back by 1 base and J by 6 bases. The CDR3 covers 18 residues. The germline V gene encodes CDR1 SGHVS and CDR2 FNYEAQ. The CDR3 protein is CASSLVGSSGRSVNEQFF. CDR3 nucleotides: TGTGCCAGCAGCTTAGTGGGGTCTAGCGGGAGATCGGTCAATGAGCAGTTCTTC.

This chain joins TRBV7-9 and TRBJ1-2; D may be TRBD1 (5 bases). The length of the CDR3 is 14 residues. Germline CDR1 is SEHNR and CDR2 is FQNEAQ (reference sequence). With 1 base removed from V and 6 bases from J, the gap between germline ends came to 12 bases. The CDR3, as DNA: TGTGCCAGCAGCTTAGGACACACGGACAATGGCTACACCTTC. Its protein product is CASSLGHTDNGYTF.

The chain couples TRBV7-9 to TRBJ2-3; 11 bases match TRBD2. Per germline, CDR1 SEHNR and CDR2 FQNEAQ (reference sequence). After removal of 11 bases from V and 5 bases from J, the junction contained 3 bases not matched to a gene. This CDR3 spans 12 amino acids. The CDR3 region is CAGLAGGDTQYF. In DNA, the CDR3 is TGTGCCGGGCTAGCGGGAGGAGATACGCAGTATTTT.

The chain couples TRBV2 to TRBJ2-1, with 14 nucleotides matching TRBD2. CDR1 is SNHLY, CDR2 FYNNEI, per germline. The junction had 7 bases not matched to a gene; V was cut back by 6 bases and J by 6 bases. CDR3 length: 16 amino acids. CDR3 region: CASRGPGLAGANEQFF. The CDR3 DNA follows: TGTGCCAGCAGGGGCCCGGGACTAGCGGGAGCCAATGAGCAGTTCTTC.

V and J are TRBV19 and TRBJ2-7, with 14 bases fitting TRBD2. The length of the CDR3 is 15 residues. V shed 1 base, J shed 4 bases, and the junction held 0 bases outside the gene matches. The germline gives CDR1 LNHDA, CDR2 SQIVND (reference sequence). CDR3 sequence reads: CASSIGLAGGYEQYF. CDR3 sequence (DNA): TGTGCCAGTAGTATAGGACTAGCGGGAGGGTACGAGCAGTACTTC. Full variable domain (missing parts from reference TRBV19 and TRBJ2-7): DGGITQSPKYLFRKEGQNVTLSCEQNLNHDAMYWYRQDPGQGLRLIYYSQIVNDFQKGDIAEGYSVSREKKESFPLTVTSAQKNPTAFYLCASSIGLAGGYEQYFGPGTRLTVT.

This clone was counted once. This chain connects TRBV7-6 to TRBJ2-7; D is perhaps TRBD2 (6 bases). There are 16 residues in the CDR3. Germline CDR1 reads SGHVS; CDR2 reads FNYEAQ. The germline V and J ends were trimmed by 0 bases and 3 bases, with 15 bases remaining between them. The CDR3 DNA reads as TGTGCCAGCAGCTTAGCGTATCGAGGGGACTTCTACGAGCAGTACTTC. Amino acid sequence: CASSLAYRGDFYEQYF.

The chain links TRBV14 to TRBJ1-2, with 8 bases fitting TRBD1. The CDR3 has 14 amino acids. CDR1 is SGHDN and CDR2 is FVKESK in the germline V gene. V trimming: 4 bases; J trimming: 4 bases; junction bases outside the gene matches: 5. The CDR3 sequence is CASSLQGAGYGYTF. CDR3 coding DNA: TGTGCCAGCAGCCTTCAGGGGGCGGGCTATGGCTACACCTTC. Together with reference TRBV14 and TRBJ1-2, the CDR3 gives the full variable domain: EAGVTQFPSHSVIEKGQTVTLRCDPISGHDNLYWYRRVMGKEIKFLLHFVKESKQDESGMPNNRFLAERTGGTYSTLKVQPAELEDSGVYFCASSLQGAGYGYTFGSGTRLTVV.

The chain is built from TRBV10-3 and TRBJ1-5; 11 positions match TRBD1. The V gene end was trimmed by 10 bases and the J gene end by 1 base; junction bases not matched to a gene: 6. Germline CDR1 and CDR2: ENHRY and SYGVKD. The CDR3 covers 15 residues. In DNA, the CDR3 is TGTGCCACCGAAGGGACAGGGGGGAGCAATCAGCCCCAGCATTTT. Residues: CATEGTGGSNQPQHF.

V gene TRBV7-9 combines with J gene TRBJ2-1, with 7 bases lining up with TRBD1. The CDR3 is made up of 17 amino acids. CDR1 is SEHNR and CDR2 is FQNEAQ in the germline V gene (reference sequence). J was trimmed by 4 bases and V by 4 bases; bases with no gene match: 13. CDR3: CASSSNPGTAIYNEQFF. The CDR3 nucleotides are TGTGCCAGCAGCTCAAACCCGGGGACAGCTATATACAATGAGCAGTTCTTC.

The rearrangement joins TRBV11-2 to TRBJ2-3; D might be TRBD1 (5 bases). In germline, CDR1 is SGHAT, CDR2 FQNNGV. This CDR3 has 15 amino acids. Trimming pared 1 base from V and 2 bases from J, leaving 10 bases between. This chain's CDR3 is CASSLAQGDTDTQYF. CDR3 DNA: TGTGCCAGCAGCTTAGCCCAAGGGGACACAGATACGCAGTATTTT.

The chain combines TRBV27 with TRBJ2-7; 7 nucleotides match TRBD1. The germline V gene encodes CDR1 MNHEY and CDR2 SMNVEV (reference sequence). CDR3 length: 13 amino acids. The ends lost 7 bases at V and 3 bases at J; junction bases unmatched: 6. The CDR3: CASTPTGSYEQYF. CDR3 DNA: TGTGCCAGCACCCCGACAGGGAGCTACGAGCAGTACTTC.

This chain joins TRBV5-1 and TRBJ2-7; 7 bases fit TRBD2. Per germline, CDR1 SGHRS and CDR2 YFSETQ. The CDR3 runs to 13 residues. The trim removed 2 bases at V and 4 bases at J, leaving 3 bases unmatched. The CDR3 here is CASSFLGGYEQYF. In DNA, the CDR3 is TGCGCCAGCAGCTTTTTGGGAGGGTACGAGCAGTACTTC.

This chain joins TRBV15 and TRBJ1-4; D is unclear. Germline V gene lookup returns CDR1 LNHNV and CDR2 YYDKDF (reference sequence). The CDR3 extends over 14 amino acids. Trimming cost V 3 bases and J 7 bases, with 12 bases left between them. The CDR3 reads CATSRGRLIEKLFF. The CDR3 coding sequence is TGTGCCACCAGCAGGGGCAGGCTTATTGAAAAACTGTTTTTT.

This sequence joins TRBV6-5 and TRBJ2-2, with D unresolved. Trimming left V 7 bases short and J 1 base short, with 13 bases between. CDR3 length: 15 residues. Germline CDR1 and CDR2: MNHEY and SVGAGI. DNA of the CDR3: TGTGCCAGCACCCCACCCCCGGGGAACACCGGGGAGCTGTTTTTT. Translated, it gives CASTPPPGNTGELFF.

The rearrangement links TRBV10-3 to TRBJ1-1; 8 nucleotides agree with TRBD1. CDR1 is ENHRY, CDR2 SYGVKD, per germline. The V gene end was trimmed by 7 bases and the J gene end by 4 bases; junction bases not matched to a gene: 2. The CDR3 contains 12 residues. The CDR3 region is CAIKTGVTEAFF. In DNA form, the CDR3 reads TGTGCCATCAAGACAGGGGTCACTGAAGCTTTCTTT.

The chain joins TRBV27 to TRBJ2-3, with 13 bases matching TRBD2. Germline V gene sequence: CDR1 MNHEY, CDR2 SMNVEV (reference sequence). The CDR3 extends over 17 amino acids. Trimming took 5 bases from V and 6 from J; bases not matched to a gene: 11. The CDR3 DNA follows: TGTGCCAGCAGTCACCTTACTAGCGGGAGGGCCAGGGATACGCAGTATTTT. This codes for CASSHLTSGRARDTQYF.

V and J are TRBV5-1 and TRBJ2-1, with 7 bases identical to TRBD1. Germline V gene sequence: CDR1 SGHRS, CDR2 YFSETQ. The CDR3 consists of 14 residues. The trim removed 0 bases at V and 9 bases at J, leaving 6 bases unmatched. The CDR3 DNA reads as TGCGCCAGCAGCTTGGGGAACAGGGGACCTGAGCAGTTCTTC. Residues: CASSLGNRGPEQFF.

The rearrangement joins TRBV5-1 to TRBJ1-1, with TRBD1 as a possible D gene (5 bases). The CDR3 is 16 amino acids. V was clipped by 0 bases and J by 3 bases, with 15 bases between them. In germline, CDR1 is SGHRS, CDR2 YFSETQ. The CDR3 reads CASSLEPGYLDTEAFF. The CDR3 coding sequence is TGCGCCAGCAGCTTGGAGCCAGGGTACTTGGACACTGAAGCTTTCTTT.

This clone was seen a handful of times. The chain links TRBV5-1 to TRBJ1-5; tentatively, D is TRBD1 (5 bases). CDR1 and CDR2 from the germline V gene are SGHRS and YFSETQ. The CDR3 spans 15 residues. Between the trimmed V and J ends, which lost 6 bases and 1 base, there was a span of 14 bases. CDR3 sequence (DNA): TGCGCCAGCACCTCTGGATGGGGCAGCAATCAGCCCCAGCATTTT. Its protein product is CASTSGWGSNQPQHF. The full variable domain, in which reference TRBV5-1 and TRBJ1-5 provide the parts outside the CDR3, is KAGVTQTPRYLIKTRGQQVTLSCSPISGHRSVSWYQQTPGQGLQFLFEYFSETQRNKGNFPGRFSGRQFSNSRSEMNVSTLELGDSALYLCASTSGWGSNQPQHFGDGTRLSIL.

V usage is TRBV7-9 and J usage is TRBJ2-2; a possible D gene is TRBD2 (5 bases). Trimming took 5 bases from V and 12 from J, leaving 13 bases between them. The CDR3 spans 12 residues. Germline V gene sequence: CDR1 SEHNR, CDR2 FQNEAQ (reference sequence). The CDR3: CASSKDWVKLFF. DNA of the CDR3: TGTGCCAGCAGCAAGGACTGGGTTAAGCTGTTTTTT.

The CDR3 here is CATEGGDSYEQYF. CDR3 coding DNA: TGTGCCACCGAGGGCGGGGACTCCTACGAGCAGTACTTC. The chain has TRBV19 and TRBJ2-7; weak D call: TRBD2 (6 bases). The germline V gene encodes CDR1 LNHDA and CDR2 SQIVND (reference sequence). V was trimmed by 10 bases and J by 0 bases, leaving 13 bases between them. CDR3 size: 13 residues.